This TCR beta chain came from a study of cytomegalovirus exposure and HLA in healthy donors. Study-level information: Sequencing of 150 million to 200 million T cells in an earlier analysis found roughly 120 million unique TCR beta sequences.

It was with 60 Vbeta and 13 Jbeta primers that the PCR ran. The assay was immunoSEQ multiplex PCR, and TCRdb's table has in-frame clones only and misses some. This table has about 220,000 clones, roughly 82% appearing once. Note on this clone: Its antigen is currently unknown.

General study findings and limits: What a later analysis reportedly showed was that an Asian-associated ancestry cluster had fewer N-insertions than the roughly 700-donor mean. TCR beta chain V- and J-gene trimming was linked, in a later analysis, to a missense variant in DCLRE1C.

CDR1 MNHNS and CDR2 SASEGT come from the germline V gene. This CDR3 is built from 13 residues. V was shortened by 3 bases and J by 5 bases, with 10 bases between the two germline ends. The sequence was obtained from a woman in her forties in good health and CMV-seropositive. Sequenced input: PBMCs. V and J are TRBV6-1 and TRBJ1-2, with D unresolved. CDR3 amino acids: CASSDRDRYGYTF. The CDR3 DNA is TGTGCCAGCAGTGATCGAGATCGGTATGGCTACACCTTC.